This T cell receptor (beta chain) derives from a study of OX40 agonist ivuxolimab in advanced cancers. Study at large: From about 23 to 85 years was the age range, with a mean of around 54 years, and nearly 85% were male.

Germline CDR1 is SGHNT and CDR2 is YYREEE (reference sequence). The V end was cut by 0 bases, the J end by 7 bases, with 10 bases between. This CDR3 spans 13 amino acids. TCRdb keeps only in-frame clones here, not all; method: immunoSEQ multiplex PCR. The sample holds about 35,000 clones, less than 85% seen once. The receptor was derived from an adult with an advanced solid tumor such as melanoma, head and neck, liver or kidney cancer. V usage is TRBV5-4 and J usage is TRBJ2-5; D unclear. The sample consisted of CD4+ or CD8+ T cells sorted from blood, taken in a trial of the OX40 agonist ivuxolimab. In DNA form, the CDR3 reads TGTGCCAGCAGCTTGGCGTCCGGGCGGACCCAGTACTTC. This translates into CASSLASGRTQYF.